The present T cell receptor beta chain was sequenced within a study of regulatory T cells in long-lasting Graves disease. Broader study findings: Relative to newly diagnosed Graves' patients, persistent ones had lower TCR diversity. Segments TRBV28, TRBJ1-2 and TRBJ2-5 showed preferential usage in persistent disease.

This clonotype was recorded many times. No antigen is known for it. Between the trimmed V and J ends, which lost 6 bases and 3 bases, there was a span of 12 bases. The CDR3 is 15 amino acids. Germline values: CDR1 MNHEY, CDR2 SMNVEV (reference sequence). Construction of the TCR beta libraries employed iRepertoire HTBI primers in conjunction with Arm-PCR of CDR3 regions. Per the study methods: Overall, samples carried more than 55 TRBV and about 15 TRBJ segments. TCRdb re-called the multiplex PCR reads through MiXCR, storing one row per CDR3 protein. It is TCRdb's table, rather than the study itself, that gives the V and J calls and clone size. This sample has more than 300,000 distinct CDR3 sequences; over 9.5% occur once, and the top ten carry approximately 17%. Time point described: newly diagnosed GD, antithyroid drugs for less than 3 months. After RNA was extracted from PBMCs, the TCR library was made from it.

These data were also filed under a second study, of T cells in Graves' hyperthyroidism and ophthalmopathy. That source adds: Newly diagnosed hyperthyroidism patients aged 18 to 65 years had disease lasting under 2 months.

The rearrangement joins TRBV27 to TRBJ1-6; D uncertain. Specimen: peripheral blood mononuclear cells (PBMCs), collected at new diagnosis, from a patient treated with antithyroid drugs. This TCR was recovered from a young woman with Graves disease. The CDR3 DNA sequence: TGTGCCAGCAGCCCGTCATTTGACTATAATTCACCCCTCCACTTT. Its translation: CASSPSFDYNSPLHF.